This TCR beta chain comes out of a study of T-cell memory formation after mild COVID-19. On the study more broadly: Most TCR clusters belonged to a single donor. Study-wide points: Among clones contracting day 15 to 85, CD4/CD8 was balanced, whereas later expanders leaned CD4+. Cross-reactive memory apparently joined, as some responding clones appeared in pre-infection memory.

This clonotype came up a few times. Its antigen is not known. It was 5'RACE with constant-segment primers that produced the TCR alpha and TCR beta cDNA libraries, which carried sample barcodes and UMIs. Each CDR3 protein is one row after TCRdb ran MiXCR on the 5' RACE reads. The table lists roughly 70,000 distinct CDR3 sequences, 16% of them singletons, with about a third in the top ten. This CDR3 region has 14 residues. Germline loops: CDR1 KGHDR, CDR2 SFDVKD. Trimming removed 9 bases at V and 5 bases at J, with 15 bases between. Sample: PBMCs or a T cell subset sorted from them (not recorded which). The chain employs TRBV24-1 and TRBJ2-2; weak D call: TRBD2 (6 bases). The source of this sequence is an adult woman who had mild COVID-19 (a few samples of this study predate the infection). Cell type and time point are not known. The CDR3 loop reads CATSAGGGTGELFF. CDR3 nucleotide sequence: TGTGCCACCTCAGCCGGAGGAGGGACCGGGGAGCTGTTTTTT.